Below, 26 T cell receptor beta chains from the same sample are listed, as sequenced in a study of read filtering for tumor transcriptome and immune sequencing (dated by TCRdb to the early 2020s). For sequencing, an Illumina HiSeq 4000 was employed. TCR libraries were constructed from roughly 400 ng RNA using the Immunoverse kit, and molecular barcoded adaptors covering alpha/delta and beta/gamma chains were employed. TCRdb cleaned the public reads at Q25 with fastp, built clones with MiXCR and kept in-frame beta chains. Duplicate CDR3 protein sequences are folded into a single record with the most common DNA and genes. The table for this sample lists approximately 150,000 distinct CDR3 sequences; over 10% of them were counted only once. About 8.6% of the sample is taken by the ten largest. The sample comprised a population of CD138-negative cells sorted from bone marrow. Interpreted using the paper, the cell subset or site label stands for: bone marrow mononuclear cells depleted of CD138+ plasma/myeloma cells by negative magnetic selection. The receptors shown here come from a donor at least 40 years old with multiple myeloma.

This clonotype came up a few times. The chain recombines TRBV12-3 or TRBV12-4 with TRBJ2-5, with a possible D match to TRBD2 (5 bases). This CDR3 has 12 amino acids. Trimming removed 6 bases from V and 9 bases from J, with 14 bases in between. The chain's CDR3 is CASRASLGPQYF. CDR3 nucleotide sequence: TGTGCCAGCAGAGCTAGCCTGGGTCCCCAGTACTTC.

As regards this clonotype: A far larger clone is only one base removed, so a read error is likely. The DNA for the CDR3 is TGCAGTGCCAGACAGGGAACAATGAATTCACCCCTCTACTTT. This codes for CSARQGTMNSPLYF. This chain connects TRBV20-1 to TRBJ1-1, with TRBD1 identical over 7 bases. Germline V gene sequence: CDR1 DFQATT, CDR2 SNEGSKA (reference sequence). The CDR3 loop spans 14 amino acids.

The table lists this clonotype with a count of one. V and J are TRBV20-1 and TRBJ2-3; 8 bases agree with TRBD1. V dropped 3 bases and J dropped 3; count of bases not matched to a gene: 8. The germline V gene has CDR1 DFQATT and CDR2 SNEGSKA (reference sequence). The length of the CDR3 is 15 residues. In DNA, the CDR3 is TGCAGTGCTAGCCGAATCGGGACAGGAACAGATACGCAGTATTTT. As protein: CSASRIGTGTDTQYF.

In this sample, this clonotype turned up many times. This chain links TRBV29-1 with TRBJ1-1, with D perhaps TRBD1 (5 bases). There are 14 residues in the CDR3. CDR1 SQVTM and CDR2 ANQGSEA come from the germline V gene. V lost 4 bases, J lost 0 bases, and 12 bases lay in between. The CDR3 here is CSVAGTFMNTEAFF. CDR3 coding DNA: TGCAGCGTTGCCGGGACTTTCATGAACACTGAAGCTTTCTTT. The full variable domain, its missing parts supplied by reference TRBV29-1 and TRBJ1-1, is SAVISQKPSRDICQRGTSLTIQCQVDSQVTMMFWYRQQPGQSLTLIATANQGSEATYESGFVIDKFPISRPNLTFSTLTVSNMSPEDSSIYLCSVAGTFMNTEAFFGQGTRLTVV.

Ten or more counts support this clonotype. The rearrangement uses TRBV14 and TRBJ2-1; 11 bases fit TRBD2. Germline CDR1 is SGHDN and CDR2 is FVKESK. The CDR3 covers 18 residues. Germline trimming cut 0 bases from V and 4 bases from J; bases unmatched to any gene: 8. The CDR3 spells CASSQDPGTSGDYNEQFF. For the CDR3, the DNA is TGTGCCAGCAGCCAAGATCCCGGGACTAGCGGCGATTACAATGAGCAGTTCTTC.

Many counts were recorded for this clonotype. The V gene is TRBV7-9, the J gene TRBJ2-1, with D possibly matching TRBD2 (6 bases). Trimming removed 6 bases from V and 5 bases from J, with 20 bases in between. CDR1 SEHNR and CDR2 FQNEAQ come from the germline V gene (reference sequence). The CDR3 contains 16 residues. The CDR3 loop is CASSSPGGDSNNEQFF. The CDR3 bases are TGTGCCAGCAGTTCTCCCGGTGGGGACTCTAACAATGAGCAGTTCTTC.

The rearrangement links TRBV5-1 to TRBJ2-2, with D possibly matching TRBD2 (7 bases). Germline CDR1 reads SGHRS; CDR2 reads YFSETQ. V was cut by 5 bases and J by 4 bases, with 15 bases left in between. The CDR3 covers 15 residues. CDR3 in DNA: TGCGCCAGCAGGGGGGCTAGCGGCAGCACCGGGGAGCTGTTTTTT. Its translation is CASRGASGSTGELFF.

This clonotype was recorded at least ten times. This chain uses TRBV18 with TRBJ1-1; unclear D gene. CDR1 KGHSH and CDR2 LQKENI come from the germline V gene. V was cut by 2 bases and J by 10 bases, with 11 bases left in between. The CDR3 is made up of 12 amino acids. The CDR3 DNA reads TGTGCCAGCTCACCATCGAGAGGAGGAGCTTTCTTT. Translated, it gives CASSPSRGGAFF.

This clonotype came up many times. This chain joins TRBV18 and TRBJ2-1; maybe TRBD2 (6 bases). Germline lookup yields CDR1 KGHSH and CDR2 LQKENI. The CDR3 loop spans 16 amino acids. V was shortened by 5 bases and J by 4 bases, with 18 bases between the two germline ends. The DNA for the CDR3 is TGTGCCAGCTCATTAACCGGGACTGTACAATACAATGAGCAGTTCTTC. This encodes CASSLTGTVQYNEQFF.

As to this clonotype: A much bigger clone sits one base away, suggesting this may be a read error. V usage is TRBV14 and J usage is TRBJ2-7; D not certain. This CDR3 has 14 residues. Germline CDR1 SGHDN, CDR2 FVKESK. Deletions cut 4 bases from V and 2 bases from J, with 12 bases between. For the CDR3, the DNA is TGTGCCAGCAGCCCCCTAAGGTACCCCTACGAGCAGTACTTC. Translated, it gives CASSPLRYPYEQYF.

This clonotype came up many times. The gene calls are TRBV12-5 and TRBJ2-5; 8 nucleotides match TRBD2. The germline V gene encodes CDR1 LGHNT and CDR2 FRNRAP. The J segment lost 5 bases and the V segment lost 7 bases, leaving 15 bases of the junction unmatched. The CDR3 spans 16 residues. Here the CDR3 reads CASALRGSGRWETQYF. In DNA, the CDR3 is TGTGCTAGTGCCCTCCGGGGGAGCGGGAGATGGGAGACCCAGTACTTC.

About this clonotype: A read error may explain this, as a much larger clone is one base away. The CDR3 spells CASSSGVNTGELFF. DNA of the CDR3: TGTGCCAGCAGCTCAGGAGTGAACACCGGGGAGCTGTTTTTT. The rearrangement uses TRBV11-2 and TRBJ2-2; D call uncertain. The CDR3 covers 14 residues. Germline assignment: CDR1 SGHAT and CDR2 FQNNGV. Trimming pared 4 bases from V and 1 base from J, leaving 7 bases between.

This clonotype was recorded at least ten times. V is TRBV2 and J is TRBJ2-1; no reliable D call. The germline V gene encodes CDR1 SNHLY and CDR2 FYNNEI. V lost 4 bases, J lost 1 base, and 11 bases lay in between. The CDR3 length is 15 residues. This chain's CDR3 is CASSVIARSYNEQFF. As DNA, the CDR3 is TGTGCCAGCAGTGTCATCGCTAGGTCCTACAATGAGCAGTTCTTC.

This clonotype occurred many times. This chain uses TRBV29-1 with TRBJ2-1; D ambiguous. This CDR3 has 11 amino acids. V lost 5 bases and J 6 bases, leaving 8 bases between the germline ends. The germline V gene has CDR1 SQVTM and CDR2 ANQGSEA. CDR3 DNA sequence: TGCAGCGTTAAGCCGGTCAATGAGCAGTTCTTC. Translating gives CSVKPVNEQFF.

Ten or more counts support this clonotype. J is TRBJ2-3 and V is TRBV19, with TRBD2 identical over 11 bases. V trimming: 9 bases; J trimming: 1 base; junction bases outside the gene matches: 6. The germline CDR1 and CDR2 sequences are LNHDA and SQIVND (reference sequence). The CDR3 has 15 amino acids. The CDR3 DNA reads as TGTGCCAGCAGCTTACTAGCGGGAGGCACAGATACGCAGTATTTT. This codes for CASSLLAGGTDTQYF.

This clonotype has ten or more counts. V usage is TRBV3-1 and J usage is TRBJ1-1; D gene unclear. The germline CDR1 and CDR2 sequences are LGHDT and YNNKEL (reference sequence). The CDR3 sequence is 16 residues long. Trimming removed 2 bases at V and 0 bases at J, with 13 bases between. The CDR3 DNA reads TGTGCCAGCAGCCAAAGCCCGGCCCGGGTGAACACTGAAGCTTTCTTT. It encodes CASSQSPARVNTEAFF.

This clonotype has only a few counts. V is TRBV6-5 and J is TRBJ2-6; tentative D call: TRBD1 (6 bases). This CDR3 contains 19 residues. Between the trimmed V and J ends, which lost 0 bases and 3 bases, there was a span of 18 bases. From germline, CDR1 is MNHEY and CDR2 SVGAGI. The CDR3 DNA sequence: TGTGCCAGCAGTTACTCGAGCGCAGGGGCTACTATTGGGGCCAACGTCCTGACTTTC. The encoded protein is CASSYSSAGATIGANVLTF.

This clonotype came up many times. The chain links TRBV11-3 to TRBJ2-2, with D hard to call. This CDR3 region has 17 residues. Germline V gene sequence: CDR1 SGHNT, CDR2 YENEEA. The V gene lost 5 bases and the J gene lost 2 bases, with 18 bases spanning the gap. CDR3 coding DNA: TGTGCCAGCAGCCCCTCCACCCTTGTCGGTAACACCGGGGAGCTGTTTTTT. Protein product: CASSPSTLVGNTGELFF.

This clonotype was seen at least ten times. This chain joins TRBV4-1 and TRBJ2-7; 12 nucleotides match TRBD2. CDR1 and CDR2 from the germline V gene are MGHRA and YSYEKL. The CDR3 has 15 amino acids. Unmatched junction bases numbered 2, after V lost 4 bases and J lost 1 base. CDR3 DNA: TGCGCCAGCAGCCTCGGACTAGCGGGATCCTACGAGCAGTACTTC. As protein: CASSLGLAGSYEQYF.

This clonotype has a count of ten or more. The chain links TRBV5-1 to TRBJ1-5; D is possibly TRBD1 (6 bases). This CDR3 has 16 residues. V was trimmed by 0 bases and J by 4 bases, leaving 14 bases between them. Germline lookup yields CDR1 SGHRS and CDR2 YFSETQ. The CDR3, as DNA: TGCGCCAGCAGCTTGGGGGGGCGGGATCTTAATCAGCCCCAGCATTTT. This sequence encodes CASSLGGRDLNQPQHF.

There are a few counts of this clonotype. Just one base apart from a much larger clone, this may be a read error. This is likely a read error, given that the CDR3 carries no conserved phenylalanine or tryptophan at its end. The chain carries TRBV6-5 and TRBJ2-3, with 8 bases matching TRBD2. J gave up 2 bases and V 6 bases, and 10 bases lay outside the gene matches. The CDR3 spans 16 residues. The germline CDR1 and CDR2 sequences are MNHEY and SVGAGI. CDR3 in DNA: TGTGCCAGCAGGATCTATAGCGGGACTAACACAGATACGCAGTATCTT. It specifies CASRIYSGTNTDTQYL.

This clonotype showed up just a few times. The V call is TRBV6-5, the J call TRBJ1-1; TRBD1 is a possible D gene (5 bases). Germline CDR1 and CDR2: MNHEY and SVGAGI. V lost 5 bases and J lost 4, with 20 bases in between. The CDR3 is 16 amino acids. The CDR3 reads CASSRNPRGVGTEAFF. CDR3 in DNA: TGTGCCAGCAGTCGCAACCCCCGAGGGGTCGGCACTGAAGCTTTCTTT.

This clonotype was recorded many times. The chain links TRBV29-1 to TRBJ2-3, with 10 bases that match TRBD2. Germline V CDR1 and CDR2: SQVTM, ANQGSEA. V shed 5 bases, J shed 3 bases, and the junction held 8 bases outside the gene matches. The CDR3 is made up of 15 amino acids. The CDR3 DNA sequence: TGCAGCGTTCAGTCCCTAGCGGGAGATACAGATACGCAGTATTTT. This encodes CSVQSLAGDTDTQYF.

This clonotype was counted ten times or more. The V gene is TRBV6-1, the J gene TRBJ2-3, with TRBD2 matching over 10 bases. Per the germline V gene, CDR1 is MNHNS and CDR2 is SASEGT. There are 18 residues in the CDR3. The V and J ends lost 2 bases and 5 bases, in that order; junction bases with no gene match: 13. The CDR3 sequence is CASSETPIWSGRGDTQYF. CDR3 DNA: TGTGCCAGCAGTGAAACCCCGATATGGAGCGGGAGGGGAGATACGCAGTATTTT.

The CDR3 is CASSSSLRPTDTQYF. The CDR3 DNA follows: TGTGCCAGCAGCTCATCCCTTCGGCCCACAGATACGCAGTATTTT. The rearrangement links TRBV5-4 to TRBJ2-3; D is ambiguous. There are 15 residues in the CDR3. CDR1 SGHNT and CDR2 YYREEE come from the germline V gene (reference sequence). Trimming removed 3 bases at V and 2 bases at J, with 13 bases between.

The sample holds many counts of this clonotype. The chain employs TRBV14 and TRBJ2-3; D may be TRBD2 (6 bases). V was trimmed by 0 bases and J by 1 base, leaving 8 bases between them. CDR1 is SGHDN and CDR2 is FVKESK in the germline V gene. The CDR3 consists of 15 residues. The CDR3: CASSQDWGGTDTQYF. The CDR3 DNA is TGTGCCAGCAGCCAAGATTGGGGGGGCACAGATACGCAGTATTTT.